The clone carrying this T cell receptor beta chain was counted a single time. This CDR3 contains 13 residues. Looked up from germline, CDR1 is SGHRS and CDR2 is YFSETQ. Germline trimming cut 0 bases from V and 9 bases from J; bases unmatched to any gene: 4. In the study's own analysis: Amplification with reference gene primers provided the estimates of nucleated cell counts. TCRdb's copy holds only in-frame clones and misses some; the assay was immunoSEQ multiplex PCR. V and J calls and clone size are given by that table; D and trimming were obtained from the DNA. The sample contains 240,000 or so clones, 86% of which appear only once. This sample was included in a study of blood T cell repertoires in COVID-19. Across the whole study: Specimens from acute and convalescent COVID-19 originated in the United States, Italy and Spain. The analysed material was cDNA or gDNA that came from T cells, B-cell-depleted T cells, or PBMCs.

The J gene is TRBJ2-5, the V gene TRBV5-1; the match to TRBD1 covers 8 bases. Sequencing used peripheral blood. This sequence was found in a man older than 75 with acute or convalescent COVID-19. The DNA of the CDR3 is TGCGCCAGCAGCTTGGGGGACAGGCCGGCCCAGTACTTC. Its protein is CASSLGDRPAQYF.